These T cell receptor beta chains were read from a single sample in a study of cytomegalovirus exposure and HLA in healthy donors. Sequencing used immunoSEQ multiplex PCR; TCRdb keeps in-frame clones, though not all of them. Here the sample spans 150,000 to 200,000 clones, roughly 85% being singletons. Sample: PBMCs. These receptors all stem from a man over 45 in good health and CMV-seropositive. CDR3s include the opening cysteine and the closing phenylalanine or tryptophan. The D gene is left open where the match is weak. Clone size, where shown, is once, few, many, or a class for clones that have expanded.

d_gene: TRBD2
abundance: .
v_gene: TRBV30
j_gene: TRBJ2-3
CDR3aa: CAWRTTGTSPDTQYF
CDR3nt: TGTGCCTGGCGGACTACCGGGACTAGCCCAGATACGCAGTATTTT

d_gene: .
abundance: .
v_gene: TRBV11-2
j_gene: TRBJ2-3
CDR3aa: CASSLGVGDTQYF
CDR3nt: TGTGCCAGCAGCTTGGGAGTGGGGGATACGCAGTATTTT

d_gene: TRBD1
abundance: .
v_gene: TRBV5-6
j_gene: TRBJ1-4
CDR3aa: CASSFQQGASGALEKLFF
CDR3nt: TGTGCCAGCAGCTTTCAGCAGGGGGCTTCTGGAGCTCTAGAAAAACTGTTTTTT

d_gene: TRBD1
abundance: few
v_gene: TRBV5-6
j_gene: TRBJ1-1
CDR3aa: CASSTPTGGVRTEAFF
CDR3nt: TGTGCCAGCAGCACCCCGACAGGGGGCGTTCGAACTGAAGCTTTCTTT

d_gene: TRBD1
abundance: .
v_gene: TRBV19
j_gene: TRBJ1-1
CDR3aa: CASSIGSKGDSEAFF
CDR3nt: TGTGCCAGTAGTATAGGGTCTAAGGGGGACAGTGAAGCTTTCTTT

d_gene: TRBD1
abundance: .
v_gene: TRBV28
j_gene: TRBJ1-2
CDR3aa: CASNEQGKHGYTF
CDR3nt: TGTGCCAGCAACGAACAGGGGAAGCATGGCTACACCTTC

d_gene: .
abundance: .
v_gene: TRBV27
j_gene: TRBJ1-1
CDR3aa: CASTTGRNTEAFF
CDR3nt: TGTGCCAGTACGACGGGAAGGAACACTGAAGCTTTCTTT

d_gene: .
abundance: .
v_gene: TRBV11-2
j_gene: TRBJ1-2
CDR3aa: CASSLELNYGYTF
CDR3nt: TGTGCCAGCAGCTTAGAACTGAACTATGGCTACACCTTC

d_gene: TRBD1
abundance: once
v_gene: TRBV28
j_gene: TRBJ1-2
CDR3aa: CASRGYRGRGYTF
CDR3nt: TGTGCCAGCAGGGGATACAGGGGTCGGGGCTACACCTTC

d_gene: TRBD2
abundance: few
v_gene: TRBV2
j_gene: TRBJ2-7
CDR3aa: CASILTSANSYEQYF
CDR3nt: TGTGCCAGCATATTGACTAGCGCTAACTCCTACGAGCAGTACTTC

d_gene: .
abundance: .
v_gene: TRBV7-9
j_gene: TRBJ2-7
CDR3aa: CASGPAGEQYF
CDR3nt: TGTGCCAGCGGTCCCGCGGGTGAGCAGTACTTC

d_gene: .
abundance: .
v_gene: TRBV6-6
j_gene: TRBJ2-1
CDR3aa: CASSYLGYNEQFF
CDR3nt: TGTGCCAGCAGTTACCTAGGCTACAATGAGCAGTTCTTC

d_gene: .
abundance: .
v_gene: TRBV5-1
j_gene: TRBJ1-2
CDR3aa: CASSLDGLNYGYTF
CDR3nt: TGCGCCAGCAGCTTGGACGGACTTAACTATGGCTACACCTTC

d_gene: .
abundance: .
v_gene: TRBV28
j_gene: TRBJ2-7
CDR3aa: CASSSGTVVDEQYF
CDR3nt: TGTGCCAGCAGTTCAGGGACTGTAGTGGACGAGCAGTACTTC

d_gene: TRBD1
abundance: .
v_gene: TRBV7-9
j_gene: TRBJ1-6
CDR3aa: CASPTGGSSYNSPLHF
CDR3nt: TGTGCCAGCCCTACAGGGGGGTCCTCCTATAATTCACCCCTCCACTTT

d_gene: .
abundance: .
v_gene: TRBV6-4
j_gene: TRBJ2-5
CDR3aa: CASSDMWGPQETQYF
CDR3nt: TGTGCCAGCAGTGACATGTGGGGGCCTCAAGAGACCCAGTACTTC

d_gene: .
abundance: .
v_gene: TRBV6-5
j_gene: TRBJ1-5
CDR3aa: CASSYSTQSNQPQHF
CDR3nt: TGTGCCAGCAGTTACTCGACTCAGAGCAATCAGCCCCAGCATTTT

d_gene: .
abundance: .
v_gene: TRBV10-3
j_gene: TRBJ1-5
CDR3aa: CAISVGGGQPQHF
CDR3nt: TGTGCCATCAGTGTCGGGGGAGGTCAGCCCCAGCATTTT